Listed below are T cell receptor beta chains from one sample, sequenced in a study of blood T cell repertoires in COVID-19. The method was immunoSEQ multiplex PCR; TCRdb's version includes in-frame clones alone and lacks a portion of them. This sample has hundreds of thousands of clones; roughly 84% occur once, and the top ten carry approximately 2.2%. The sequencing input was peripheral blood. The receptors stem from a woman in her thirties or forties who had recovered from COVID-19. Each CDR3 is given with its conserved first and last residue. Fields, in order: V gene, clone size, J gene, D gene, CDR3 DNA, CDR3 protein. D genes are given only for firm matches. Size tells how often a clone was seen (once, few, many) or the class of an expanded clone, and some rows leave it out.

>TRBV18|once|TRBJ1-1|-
TGTGCCAGCTCACCGCAGACAGGGAACACTGAAGCTTTCTTT
CASSPQTGNTEAFF
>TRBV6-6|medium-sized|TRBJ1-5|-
TGTGCCAGCAGTTACGCAGGGGTTAACCAGCCCCAGCATTTT
CASSYAGVNQPQHF
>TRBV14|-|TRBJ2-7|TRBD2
TGTGCCAGCAGCCAAACTAGCGGGGTAGGGGGCGAGCAGTACTTC
CASSQTSGVGGEQYF
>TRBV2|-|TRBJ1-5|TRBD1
TGTGCCAGCAGTGCGGGACAGGGACACAATCAGCCCCAGCATTTT
CASSAGQGHNQPQHF
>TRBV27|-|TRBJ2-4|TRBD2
TGTGCCAGCAGTCCCTTGACTAGCGGGTGGGAAAGCAAAAACATTCAGTACTTC
CASSPLTSGWESKNIQYF
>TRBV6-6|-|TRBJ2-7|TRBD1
TGTGCCAGCAGTGGATCACCCGACCGCACCGGGACAGAAGCCTACGAGCAGTACTTC
CASSGSPDRTGTEAYEQYF
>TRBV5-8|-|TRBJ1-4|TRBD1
TGTGCCAGCAGCTTTAATCTGGCGACAGGGGTAAATGAAAAACTGTTTTTT
CASSFNLATGVNEKLFF
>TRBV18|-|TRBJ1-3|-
TGTGCCAGCTCATCTGACAGGACCGCTGGAAACACCATATATTTT
CASSSDRTAGNTIYF
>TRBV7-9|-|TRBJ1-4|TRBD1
TGTGCCAGCAGCTTAAGGACAGGGTTGAGAGAAAAACTGTTTTTT
CASSLRTGLREKLFF
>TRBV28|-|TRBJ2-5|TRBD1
TGTGCCAGCAGTTTAGGGGACAGGGGGAGGAAAGAGACCCAGTACTTC
CASSLGDRGRKETQYF
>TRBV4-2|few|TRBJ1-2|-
TGTGCCAGCAGCCAAGATCTTTCGGGGTTCTATCGCTACACCTTC
CASSQDLSGFYRYTF
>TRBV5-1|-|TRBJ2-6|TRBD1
TGCGCCAGCAGCTTAGGGGGCACTGGGGCCAACGTCCTGACTTTC
CASSLGGTGANVLTF
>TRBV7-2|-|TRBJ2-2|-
TGTGCCAGCAGCCGCCGGACCGGGGAGCTGTTTTTT
CASSRRTGELFF